What follows are 21 T cell receptor beta chains derived from one specimen sequenced in a study of blood T cell repertoires in COVID-19. The method was immunoSEQ multiplex PCR; TCRdb's version includes in-frame clones alone and lacks a portion of them. The data show some 58,000 clones, with around 87% seen just once and more than 3.5% held by the top ten. Input material: peripheral blood. The receptors derive from a man in his fifties with acute or convalescent COVID-19.

V and J are TRBV5-1 and TRBJ2-1, with 8 bases matching TRBD1. Looked up from germline, CDR1 is SGHRS and CDR2 is YFSETQ. The trim removed 3 bases at V and 3 bases at J, leaving 5 bases unmatched. The CDR3 runs 15 residues. CDR3 region: CASSSTGVVYNEQFF. CDR3 nucleotides: TGCGCCAGCAGCTCGACAGGGGTAGTCTACAATGAGCAGTTCTTC.

The V call is TRBV19, the J call TRBJ1-2, with TRBD1 identical over 7 bases. V dropped 6 bases and J dropped 1; count of bases not matched to a gene: 8. Germline values: CDR1 LNHDA, CDR2 SQIVND (reference sequence). This CDR3 has 15 residues. The CDR3 loop reads CASRPSDRLNYGYTF. In DNA, the CDR3 is TGTGCCAGTAGACCTTCGGACAGGCTTAACTATGGCTACACCTTC.

This sequence joins TRBV12-3 or TRBV12-4 and TRBJ1-2; tentatively, D is TRBD1 (5 bases). V was cut by 6 bases and J by 5 bases, with 10 bases left in between. The length of the CDR3 is 12 residues. The CDR3 region is CASSRGGYGYTF. DNA of the CDR3: TGTGCCAGCAGCCGGGGGGGGTATGGCTACACCTTC.

The V call is TRBV7-3, the J call TRBJ2-3; 11 positions agree with TRBD2. Per the germline V gene, CDR1 is SGHTA and CDR2 is FQGTGA. V lost 1 base, J lost 5 bases, and 5 bases stayed unmatched. The CDR3 has 16 amino acids. CDR3 loop: CASSLILAGGGDTQYF. DNA for the CDR3: TGTGCCAGCAGCTTAATTCTAGCGGGGGGCGGAGATACGCAGTATTTT.

The chain has TRBV11-2 and TRBJ2-5, with TRBD2 as a possible D gene (5 bases). The CDR3 extends over 15 amino acids. Trimming cost V 3 bases and J 2 bases, with 13 bases left between them. Looked up from germline, CDR1 is SGHAT and CDR2 is FQNNGV. CDR3 nucleotide sequence: TGTGCCAGCAGCTTTGAGAGGGCACCACAAGAGACCCAGTACTTC. Residues: CASSFERAPQETQYF.

The rearrangement links TRBV13 to TRBJ2-1; possibly TRBD1 for D (5 bases). Germline V gene data show CDR1 as PRHDT and CDR2 as FYEKMQ (reference sequence). This CDR3 has 14 amino acids. V dropped 0 bases and J dropped 6 bases, with 9 bases sitting between them. Here the CDR3 DNA reads TGTGCCAGCAGCTTAGGCGCAGGGTCCAATGAGCAGTTCTTC. This encodes CASSLGAGSNEQFF.

The chain joins TRBV15 to TRBJ1-6; D remains unclear. The CDR3 length is 17 residues. Germline V gene sequence: CDR1 LNHNV, CDR2 YYDKDF (reference sequence). V lost 1 base to trimming and J lost 8 bases, with 18 bases between them. The CDR3: CATSRGVGRVEDSPLHF. In DNA form, the CDR3 reads TGTGCCACCAGCAGAGGGGTTGGGAGGGTAGAGGATTCACCCCTCCACTTT. Full variable domain (outside the CDR3, taken from reference TRBV15 and TRBJ1-6): DAMVIQNPRYQVTQFGKPVTLSCSQTLNHNVMYWYQQKSSQAPKLLFHYYDKDFNNEADTPDNFQSRRPNTSFCFLDIRSPGLGDTAMYLCATSRGVGRVEDSPLHFGNGTRLTVT.

The chain has TRBV30 and TRBJ1-6; D possibly corresponds to TRBD1 (5 bases). The CDR3 runs to 18 residues. Looked up from germline, CDR1 is GTSNPN and CDR2 is SVGIG (reference sequence). V dropped 2 bases and J dropped 8 bases, with 25 bases sitting between them. In DNA form, the CDR3 reads TGTGCCTGGAGTACCTCCCGTTTCGGGCTGGGGGGTGATTCACCCCTCCACTTT. Translating it yields CAWSTSRFGLGGDSPLHF. Full variable domain (outside the CDR3, taken from reference TRBV30 and TRBJ1-6): SQTIHQWPATLVQPVGSPLSLECTVEGTSNPNLYWYRQAAGRGLQLLFYSVGIGQISSEVPQNLSASRPQDRQFILSSKKLLLSDSGFYLCAWSTSRFGLGGDSPLHFGNGTRLTVT.

V is TRBV23-1 and J is TRBJ2-1, with D possibly being TRBD2 (6 bases). TRBV23-1 is an ORF for which the function is uncertain. Trimming removed 3 bases at V and 4 bases at J, with 19 bases between. The CDR3 consists of 17 residues. Written as DNA, the CDR3 is TGCGCCAGCAGTCATAACGGGACTCTCTCCTTTTACAATGAGCAGTTCTTC. As protein: CASSHNGTLSFYNEQFF.

This rearrangement joins TRBV5-6 to TRBJ2-7, with unresolved D. The V gene's germline CDR1 is SGHDT and CDR2 YYEEEE. The CDR3 runs 13 residues. Trimming took off 1 base at V and 3 bases at J, with 8 bases between the two ends. This CDR3 is CASSLSRSYEQYF. The CDR3 nucleotides are TGTGCCAGCAGCTTGTCCCGGAGCTACGAGCAGTACTTC.

The rearrangement uses TRBV6-1 and TRBJ1-2; 12 nucleotides line up with TRBD1. CDR3 length equals 16 residues. Germline V gene data show CDR1 as MNHNS and CDR2 as SASEGT. Germline trimming cut 4 bases from V and 7 bases from J; bases unmatched to any gene: 10. CDR3 loop: CASSGFVGQGAGGYTF. The DNA for the CDR3 is TGTGCCAGCAGTGGATTTGTGGGACAGGGGGCGGGTGGCTACACCTTC.

J is TRBJ1-2 and V is TRBV3-1 (or the pseudogene TRBV3-2), with a weak D call TRBD1 (5 bases). V was clipped by 4 bases and J by 4 bases, with 13 bases between them. CDR3 length: 14 amino acids. The germline CDR1 and CDR2 sequences are LGHDT and YNNKEL (reference sequence). The CDR3 DNA reads as TGTGCCAGCAGCCCAGCGGGACTCCCCTATGGCTACACCTTC. Its protein is CASSPAGLPYGYTF.

The chain links TRBV18 to TRBJ1-2, with D perhaps matching TRBD1 (6 bases). This CDR3 spans 20 amino acids. The germline gives CDR1 KGHSH, CDR2 LQKENI. The V end was cut by 2 bases, the J end by 4 bases, with 29 bases between. The DNA of the CDR3 is TGTGCCAGCTCACCATTTGATTCGGGACAAGGGAACCTTACCCCCTATGGCTACACCTTC. Translated, it gives CASSPFDSGQGNLTPYGYTF.

The CDR3 DNA reads TGTGCCTGCGGGACAGCTAGCACAGATACGCAGTATTTT. As protein: CACGTASTDTQYF. The chain uses TRBV19 and TRBJ2-3, with D possibly being TRBD1 (7 bases). Between the trimmed V and J ends, which lost 11 bases and 0 bases, there was a span of 12 bases. This CDR3 is built from 13 residues. Germline assignment: CDR1 LNHDA and CDR2 SQIVND (reference sequence).

V usage is TRBV5-1 and J usage is TRBJ2-5, with 11 bases that match TRBD1. The CDR3 has 15 residues. V shed 3 bases and J 5 bases; nucleotides not matched to a gene: 6. Germline assignment: CDR1 SGHRS and CDR2 YFSETQ. CDR3 coding DNA: TGCGCCAGCAGCTCCGGGACAGGGGGTCCGGAGACCCAGTACTTC. It encodes CASSSGTGGPETQYF.

The rearrangement links TRBV29-1 to TRBJ1-1; D is possibly TRBD1 (6 bases). The germline V and J ends were trimmed by 5 bases and 2 bases, with 9 bases remaining between them. Per germline, CDR1 SQVTM and CDR2 ANQGSEA. The length of the CDR3 is 12 residues. The DNA of the CDR3 is TGCAGCGTTCTGGACAGAAACACTGAAGCTTTCTTT. It encodes CSVLDRNTEAFF.

The chain employs TRBV5-1 and TRBJ1-2; 7 bases match TRBD1. CDR1 and CDR2 (germline): SGHRS, YFSETQ. Germline trimming cut 0 bases from V and 2 bases from J; bases unmatched to any gene: 4. The CDR3 is 15 residues long. CDR3 region: CASSLGGTVNYGYTF. Here the CDR3 DNA reads TGCGCCAGCAGCTTGGGAGGGACAGTCAACTATGGCTACACCTTC.

This rearrangement joins TRBV15 to TRBJ1-1; D might be TRBD1 (6 bases). Trimming took off 1 base at V and 13 bases at J, with 22 bases between the two ends. The germline CDR1 and CDR2 sequences are LNHNV and YYDKDF (reference sequence). This CDR3 region has 15 residues. CDR3 DNA: TGTGCCACCAGCAGAGTGAGTCGAGGGGGTGAGGGGCTTTTCTTT. It yields the protein CATSRVSRGGEGLFF.

This clone was seen only once. The rearrangement links TRBV5-6 to TRBJ1-3; D is possibly TRBD1 (6 bases). The CDR3 is 15 residues long. Trimming shortened V by 5 bases and J by 0 bases, and 12 bases separated the two germline ends. Germline values: CDR1 SGHDT, CDR2 YYEEEE. DNA of the CDR3: TGTGCCAGCAGTAGACGACAGGTCTCTGGAAACACCATATATTTT. This codes for CASSRRQVSGNTIYF.

This sequence joins TRBV28 and TRBJ2-7; D might be TRBD1 (6 bases). Germline lookup yields CDR1 MDHEN and CDR2 SYDVKM. This CDR3 contains 15 residues. V lost 5 bases to trimming and J lost 1 base, with 15 bases between them. The CDR3 DNA follows: TGTGCCAGCAGTCTCCCCGGGACAAGTTCCTACGAGCAGTACTTC. The encoded protein is CASSLPGTSSYEQYF.

The genes are TRBV10-3 and TRBJ1-6, with no clear D. The CDR3 totals 13 residues. Trimming took off 6 bases at V and 9 bases at J, with 12 bases between the two ends. CDR1 and CDR2 from the germline V gene are ENHRY and SYGVKD. The CDR3 loop reads CAIRGREGSPLHF. The CDR3, as DNA: TGTGCCATCAGAGGACGGGAGGGTTCACCCCTCCACTTT.